One and the same sample provided the 9 T cell receptor beta chains below, sequenced in a study of OX40 agonist ivuxolimab in advanced cancers. Assay used: immunoSEQ multiplex PCR; TCRdb lists only in-frame clones, some missing. The repertoire holds tens of thousands of clones, with roughly 85% as singletons. The input for sequencing was CD4+ or CD8+ T cells sorted from blood, taken in a trial of the OX40 agonist ivuxolimab. Every receptor here comes from an adult with an advanced solid tumor such as melanoma, head and neck, liver or kidney cancer.

The chain has TRBV5-1 and TRBJ2-1; the D gene is possibly TRBD2 (5 bases). The V gene lost 0 bases and the J gene lost 0 bases, with 10 bases spanning the gap. The germline CDR1 and CDR2 sequences are SGHRS and YFSETQ. This CDR3 comprises 16 residues. This CDR3 is CASSLAAVYSYNEQFF. The CDR3 DNA follows: TGCGCCAGCAGCTTGGCAGCGGTTTACTCCTACAATGAGCAGTTCTTC. Complete variable domain (other parts from reference TRBV5-1 and TRBJ2-1): KAGVTQTPRYLIKTRGQQVTLSCSPISGHRSVSWYQQTPGQGLQFLFEYFSETQRNKGNFPGRFSGRQFSNSRSEMNVSTLELGDSALYLCASSLAAVYSYNEQFFGPGTRLTVL.

This rearrangement joins TRBV4-1 to TRBJ2-5, with D hard to call. Germline-derived CDR1 and CDR2 are MGHRA and YSYEKL. The CDR3 loop spans 14 amino acids. The germline V and J ends were trimmed by 4 bases and 5 bases, with 14 bases remaining between them. As DNA, the CDR3 is TGCGCCAGCAGCCCAGCCGACAACGTGGAGACCCAGTACTTC. It codes for CASSPADNVETQYF.

The CDR3 spells CASSYRTDTGELFF. CDR3 sequence (DNA): TGTGCCAGCAGCTACCGGACGGACACCGGGGAGCTGTTTTTT. The J gene is TRBJ2-2, the V gene TRBV7-2; no definite D call. CDR3 length: 14 amino acids. Germline CDR1 and CDR2: SGHTA and FQGNSA. V was shortened by 4 bases and J by 3 bases, with 9 bases between the two germline ends.

The chain uses TRBV6-1 and TRBJ1-1; unclear D gene. Trimming removed 2 bases from V and 3 bases from J, with 7 bases in between. The germline gives CDR1 MNHNS, CDR2 SASEGT. The CDR3 covers 13 residues. The CDR3 sequence: CASSELADTEAFF. CDR3 coding DNA: TGTGCCAGCAGTGAATTGGCAGACACTGAAGCTTTCTTT.

The chain carries TRBV2 and TRBJ2-5, with a possible D match to TRBD1 (6 bases). The J call could be wrong; TRBJ2-7 is a better fit for the DNA end. The CDR3 covers 14 residues. Germline assignment: CDR1 SNHLY and CDR2 FYNNEI. The chain's CDR3 is CASSVVQGTYEQYF. The CDR3 bases are TGTGCCAGCAGTGTTGTTCAGGGGACCTACGAGCAGTACTTC.

This CDR3 reads CASSREAGEGIKREKLFF. The CDR3 region has the DNA TGTGCCAGCAGCCGAGAAGCAGGGGAGGGAATAAAAAGGGAAAAACTGTTTTTT. The chain carries TRBV4-2 and TRBJ1-4; D possibly corresponds to TRBD1 (6 bases). V dropped 4 bases and J dropped 8 bases, with 26 bases sitting between them. The CDR3 runs 18 residues. Germline V gene lookup returns CDR1 LGHNA and CDR2 YNFKEQ.

The chain uses TRBV12-5 and TRBJ2-5; a weak D match, TRBD1 (6 bases). Germline V gives CDR1 LGHNT, CDR2 FRNRAP. The CDR3 contains 15 residues. Between the trimmed V and J ends, which lost 0 bases and 5 bases, there was a span of 13 bases. CDR3 DNA sequence: TGTGCTAGTGGTTTGGTACAGGGTTTGGGGGAGACCCAGTACTTC. It encodes CASGLVQGLGETQYF.

The chain has TRBV6-4 and TRBJ2-7; possibly TRBD2 for D (6 bases). V was clipped by 6 bases and J by 2 bases, with 8 bases between them. There are 12 residues in the CDR3. The germline CDR1 and CDR2 sequences are MRHNA and SNTAGT. CDR3: CASREGTYEQYF. The DNA for the CDR3 is TGTGCCAGCAGGGAGGGGACCTACGAGCAGTACTTC.

V gene TRBV4-2 combines with J gene TRBJ2-6; D unresolved. The CDR3 is 15 residues long. Looked up from germline, CDR1 is LGHNA and CDR2 is YNFKEQ. Deletions cut 1 base from V and 0 bases from J, with 4 bases between. CDR3 nucleotide sequence: TGTGCCAGCAGCCAAGCCAGCTCTGGGGCCAACGTCCTGACTTTC. It is translated as CASSQASSGANVLTF.